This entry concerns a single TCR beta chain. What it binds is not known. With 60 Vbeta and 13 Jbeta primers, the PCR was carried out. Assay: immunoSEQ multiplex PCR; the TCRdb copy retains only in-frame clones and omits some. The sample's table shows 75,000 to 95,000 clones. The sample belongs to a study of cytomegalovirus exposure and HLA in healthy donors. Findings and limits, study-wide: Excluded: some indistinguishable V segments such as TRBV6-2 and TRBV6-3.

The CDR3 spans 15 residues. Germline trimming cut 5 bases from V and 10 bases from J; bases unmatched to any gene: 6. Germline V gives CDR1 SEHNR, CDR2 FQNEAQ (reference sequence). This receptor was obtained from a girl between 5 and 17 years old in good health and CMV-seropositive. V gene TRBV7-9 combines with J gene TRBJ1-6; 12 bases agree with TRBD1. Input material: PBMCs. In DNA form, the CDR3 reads TGTGCCAGCAGCAAGGGACAGGGGGCTCGGTCACCCCTCCACTTT. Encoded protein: CASSKGQGARSPLHF.